This entry lists 8 T cell receptor beta chains sequenced from one sample in a study of regulatory T cells in long-lasting Graves disease. Researchers made TCR beta libraries by using iRepertoire HTBI primers and running Arm-PCR on CDR3 regions. MiXCR, run by TCRdb on the multiplex PCR reads, gives a single entry per CDR3 protein. The data hold under 450,000 distinct CDR3 sequences, with approximately 10% observed a single time. As to time point: newly diagnosed GD, antithyroid drugs for less than 3 months. PBMC-extracted RNA yielded the TCR library. Separately, the same data were catalogued under a study of T cells in Graves' hyperthyroidism and ophthalmopathy.

This sample comprised peripheral blood mononuclear cells (PBMCs), obtained at new diagnosis, from a patient treated with antithyroid drugs. Receptors were obtained from a woman aged 18-29 years with Graves disease.

With regard to this clonotype: The junction departs from the called germline gene at one end, perhaps through a read error. This sequence joins TRBV20-1 and TRBJ2-1; the D gene is possibly TRBD2 (6 bases). The CDR3 loop spans 14 amino acids. Germline V gene data show CDR1 as DFQATT and CDR2 as SNEGSKA (reference sequence). As DNA, the CDR3 is TGCAGTGCTATGGGGGGAGTGGTCTACAATGAGCAGCTCTTC. This encodes CSAMGGVVYNEQLF.

This chain uses TRBV19 with TRBJ2-2, with D unclear. CDR3 length: 17 amino acids. The germline V and J ends were trimmed by 6 bases and 3 bases, with 20 bases remaining between them. Germline V lookup: CDR1 LNHDA, CDR2 SQIVND (reference sequence). The chain's CDR3 is CASSRPERGIDTGELFF. The CDR3 region has the DNA TGTGCCAGTAGCCGTCCAGAACGCGGAATTGACACCGGGGAGCTGTTTTTT.

This clonotype was detected many times. V usage is TRBV12-3 or TRBV12-4 and J usage is TRBJ1-1, with D perhaps matching TRBD1 (6 bases). V was clipped by 4 bases and J by 6 bases, with 24 bases between them. The CDR3 runs to 17 residues. CDR3 sequence (DNA): TGTGCCAGCAGTTCCAAAGAGAAACAGGGAACGACCCCTGAAGCTTTCTTT. Protein product: CASSSKEKQGTTPEAFF.

In its sample, this clonotype was seen many times. The chain carries TRBV11-2 and TRBJ1-2; unclear D gene. CDR3 length: 14 amino acids. The V end was cut by 4 bases, the J end by 3 bases, with 12 bases between. CDR1 and CDR2 (germline): SGHAT, FQNNGV. CDR3 sequence reads: CASSSPGRDYGYTF. The CDR3 coding sequence is TGTGCCAGCAGCTCTCCCGGTCGGGACTATGGCTACACCTTC.

This clonotype was observed at least ten times. J is TRBJ2-2 and V is TRBV11-2; D is ambiguous. CDR3 length: 17 amino acids. The germline gives CDR1 SGHAT, CDR2 FQNNGV. V lost 2 bases and J lost 0, with 13 bases in between. CDR3 sequence reads: CASSLPVQQANTGELFF. The CDR3 coding sequence is TGTGCCAGCAGCTTACCCGTCCAGCAGGCGAACACCGGGGAGCTGTTTTTT.

This clonotype was detected many times. CDR3 nucleotide sequence: TGTGCCAGTAACCGTCGAATGGGACAGTTGAACACTGAAGCTTTCTTT. Translation: CASNRRMGQLNTEAFF. The chain couples TRBV19 to TRBJ1-1; 7 bases map to TRBD1. The germline V gene encodes CDR1 LNHDA and CDR2 SQIVND (reference sequence). This CDR3 is built from 16 residues. Trimming cost V 7 bases and J 0 bases; bases outside gene matches: 11.

The chain uses TRBV5-1 and TRBJ2-2, with TRBD1 matching 7 bases. In germline, CDR1 is SGHRS, CDR2 YFSETQ. Losses at the gene ends were 6 bases for V and 5 bases for J; bases not matched to a gene: 10. CDR3 length equals 15 residues. CDR3 residues: CASKLRQGDTGELFF. The CDR3 DNA reads as TGCGCCAGCAAGCTCAGGCAGGGGGATACCGGGGAGCTGTTTTTT. The whole variable domain, filled in from reference TRBV5-1 and TRBJ2-2, reads KAGVTQTPRYLIKTRGQQVTLSCSPISGHRSVSWYQQTPGQGLQFLFEYFSETQRNKGNFPGRFSGRQFSNSRSEMNVSTLELGDSALYLCASKLRQGDTGELFFGEGSRLTVL.

This clonotype occurred many times. The chain has TRBV13 and TRBJ2-1; tentatively, D is TRBD2 (5 bases). V was cut by 5 bases and J by 4 bases, with 15 bases left in between. From germline, CDR1 is PRHDT and CDR2 FYEKMQ (reference sequence). CDR3 length equals 15 residues. The CDR3 DNA reads TGTGCCAGCAGCCGAGAGAATCTAGCTTACAATGAGCAGTTCTTC. Amino acids: CASSRENLAYNEQFF.